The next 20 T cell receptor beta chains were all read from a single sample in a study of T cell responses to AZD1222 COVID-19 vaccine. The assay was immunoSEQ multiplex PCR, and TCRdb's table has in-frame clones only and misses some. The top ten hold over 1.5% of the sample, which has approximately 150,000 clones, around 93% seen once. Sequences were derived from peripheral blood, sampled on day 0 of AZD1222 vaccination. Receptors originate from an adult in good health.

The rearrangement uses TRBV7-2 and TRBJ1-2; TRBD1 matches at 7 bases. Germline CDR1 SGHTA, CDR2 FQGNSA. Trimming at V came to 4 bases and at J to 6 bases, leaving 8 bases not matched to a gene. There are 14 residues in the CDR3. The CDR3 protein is CASSYRGAGNGYTF. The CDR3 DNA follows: TGTGCCAGCAGCTACAGGGGTGCCGGGAATGGCTACACCTTC.

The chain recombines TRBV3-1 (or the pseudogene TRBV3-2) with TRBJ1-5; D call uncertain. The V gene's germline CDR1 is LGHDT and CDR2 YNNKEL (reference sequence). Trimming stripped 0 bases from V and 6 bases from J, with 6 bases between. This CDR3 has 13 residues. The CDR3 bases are TGTGCCAGCAGCCAAGAGATGAGTCAGCCCCAGCATTTT. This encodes CASSQEMSQPQHF.

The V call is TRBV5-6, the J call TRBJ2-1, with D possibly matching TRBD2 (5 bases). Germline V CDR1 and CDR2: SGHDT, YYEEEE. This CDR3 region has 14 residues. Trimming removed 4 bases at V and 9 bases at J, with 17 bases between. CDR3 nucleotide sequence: TGTGCCAGCAGCCCACTCATTATTGGAGGTGAGCAGTTCTTC. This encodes CASSPLIIGGEQFF.

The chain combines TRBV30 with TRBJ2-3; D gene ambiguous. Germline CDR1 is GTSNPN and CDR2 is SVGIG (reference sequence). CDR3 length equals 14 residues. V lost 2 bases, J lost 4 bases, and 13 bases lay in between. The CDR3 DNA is TGTGCCTGGAGTTTCGGCAGTAGAGCAGATACGCAGTATTTT. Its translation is CAWSFGSRADTQYF.

CDR3 amino acids: CASSPPYGGRVDYYGYTF. The CDR3 nucleotides read TGTGCCAGCAGCCCCCCTTATGGTGGCAGGGTCGATTACTATGGCTACACCTTC. The V gene is TRBV5-4, the J gene TRBJ1-2; the D gene is possibly TRBD1 (5 bases). The CDR3 consists of 18 residues. The germline V and J ends were trimmed by 4 bases and 3 bases, with 25 bases remaining between them. Germline CDR1 and CDR2: SGHNT and YYREEE (reference sequence). The entire variable domain, with the rest obtained from reference TRBV5-4 and TRBJ1-2, is as follows: ETGVTQSPTHLIKTRGQQVTLRCSSQSGHNTVSWYQQALGQGPQFIFQYYREEENGRGNFPPRFSGLQFPNYSSELNVNALELDDSALYLCASSPPYGGRVDYYGYTFGSGTRLTVV.

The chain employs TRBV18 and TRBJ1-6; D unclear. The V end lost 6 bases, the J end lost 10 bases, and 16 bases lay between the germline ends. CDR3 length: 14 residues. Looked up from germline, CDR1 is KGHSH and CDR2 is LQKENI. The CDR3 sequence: CASSVGGDGSPLHF. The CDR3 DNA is TGTGCCAGCTCCGTGGGTGGGGATGGATCACCCCTCCACTTT.

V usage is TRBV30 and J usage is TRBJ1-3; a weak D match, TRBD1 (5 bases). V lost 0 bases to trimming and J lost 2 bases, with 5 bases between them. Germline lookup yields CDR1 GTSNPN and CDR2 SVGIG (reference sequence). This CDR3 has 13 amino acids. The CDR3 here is CAWSVRAGNTIYF. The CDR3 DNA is TGTGCCTGGAGTGTCAGGGCTGGAAACACCATATATTTT.

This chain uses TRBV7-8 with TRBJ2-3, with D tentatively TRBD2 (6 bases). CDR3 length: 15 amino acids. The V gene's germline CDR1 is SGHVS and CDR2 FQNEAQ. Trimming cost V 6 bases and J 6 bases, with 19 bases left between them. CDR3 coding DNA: TGTGCCAGCAGGTTCCTGGAGGGAGTTGCGGATACGCAGTATTTT. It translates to CASRFLEGVADTQYF.

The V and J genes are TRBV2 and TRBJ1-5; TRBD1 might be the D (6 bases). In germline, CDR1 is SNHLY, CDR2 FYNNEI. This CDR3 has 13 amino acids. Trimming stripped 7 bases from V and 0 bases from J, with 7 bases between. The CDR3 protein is CASTGDSNQPQHF. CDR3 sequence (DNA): TGTGCCAGCACAGGGGATAGCAATCAGCCCCAGCATTTT.

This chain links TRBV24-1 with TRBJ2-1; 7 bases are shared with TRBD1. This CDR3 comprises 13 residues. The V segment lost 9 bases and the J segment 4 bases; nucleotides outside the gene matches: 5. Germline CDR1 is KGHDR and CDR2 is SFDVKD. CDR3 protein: CATGPQGYNEQFF. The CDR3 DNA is TGTGCCACCGGTCCACAGGGGTACAATGAGCAGTTCTTC.

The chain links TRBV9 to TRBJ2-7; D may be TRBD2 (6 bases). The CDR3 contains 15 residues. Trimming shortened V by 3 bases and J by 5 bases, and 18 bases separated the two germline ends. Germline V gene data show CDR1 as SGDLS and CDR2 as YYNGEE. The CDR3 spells CASSAGREYRDEQYF. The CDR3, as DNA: TGTGCCAGCAGCGCCGGTCGGGAGTACAGAGACGAGCAGTACTTC.

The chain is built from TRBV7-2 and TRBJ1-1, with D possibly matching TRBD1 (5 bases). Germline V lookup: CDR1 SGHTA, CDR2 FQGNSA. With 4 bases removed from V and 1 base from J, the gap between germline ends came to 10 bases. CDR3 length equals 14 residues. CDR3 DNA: TGTGCCAGCAGCTCGACAGTCCGGAACACTGAAGCTTTCTTT. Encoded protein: CASSSTVRNTEAFF.

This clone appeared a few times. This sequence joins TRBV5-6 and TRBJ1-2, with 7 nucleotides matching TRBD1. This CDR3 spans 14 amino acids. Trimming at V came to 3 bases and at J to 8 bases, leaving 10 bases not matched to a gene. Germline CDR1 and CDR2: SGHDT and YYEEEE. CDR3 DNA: TGTGCCAGCAGCTATGGGTACAGGGGCAGGGGCTACACCTTC. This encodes CASSYGYRGRGYTF.

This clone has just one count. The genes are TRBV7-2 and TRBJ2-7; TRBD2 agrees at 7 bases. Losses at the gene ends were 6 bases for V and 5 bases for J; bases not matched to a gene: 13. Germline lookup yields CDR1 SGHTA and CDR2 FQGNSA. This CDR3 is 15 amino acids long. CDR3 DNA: TGTGCCAGCAGTCCGGTGGGCGGGAGTGGCCACGAGCAGTACTTC. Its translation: CASSPVGGSGHEQYF.

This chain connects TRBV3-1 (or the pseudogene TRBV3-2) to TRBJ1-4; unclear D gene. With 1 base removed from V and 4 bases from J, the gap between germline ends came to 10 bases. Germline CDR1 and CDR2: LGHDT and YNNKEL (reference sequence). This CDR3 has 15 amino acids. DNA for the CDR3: TGTGCCAGCAGCCAAGGTTGGGCTTTTAATGAAAAACTGTTTTTT. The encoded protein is CASSQGWAFNEKLFF.

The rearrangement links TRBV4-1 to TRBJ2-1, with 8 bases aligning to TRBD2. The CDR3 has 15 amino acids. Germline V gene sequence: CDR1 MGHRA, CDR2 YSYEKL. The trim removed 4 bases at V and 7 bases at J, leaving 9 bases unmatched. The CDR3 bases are TGCGCCAGCAGCCTTAGCGGGATTGTAGGAAATGAGCAGTTCTTC. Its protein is CASSLSGIVGNEQFF.

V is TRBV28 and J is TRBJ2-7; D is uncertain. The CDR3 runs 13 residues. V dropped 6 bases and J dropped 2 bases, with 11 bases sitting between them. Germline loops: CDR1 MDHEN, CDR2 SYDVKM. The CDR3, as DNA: TGTGCCAGCAGGCATAACGGTCCCTACGAGCAGTACTTC. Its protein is CASRHNGPYEQYF.

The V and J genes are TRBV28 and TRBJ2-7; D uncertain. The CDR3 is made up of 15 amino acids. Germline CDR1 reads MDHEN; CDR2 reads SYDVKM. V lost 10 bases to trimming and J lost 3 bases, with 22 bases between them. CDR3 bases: TGTGCCACAAAACCCGCGATGGGGATGTTCTACGAGCAGTACTTC. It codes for CATKPAMGMFYEQYF.

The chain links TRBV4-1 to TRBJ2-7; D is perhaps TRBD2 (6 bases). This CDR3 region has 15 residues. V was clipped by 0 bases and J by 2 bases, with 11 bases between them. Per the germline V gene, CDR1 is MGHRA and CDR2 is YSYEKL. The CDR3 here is CASSQEAERAYEQYF. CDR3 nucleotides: TGCGCCAGCAGCCAAGAGGCGGAGCGGGCCTACGAGCAGTACTTC.

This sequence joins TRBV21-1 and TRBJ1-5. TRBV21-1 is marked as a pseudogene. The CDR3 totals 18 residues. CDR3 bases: TGTGCCAGCAGCAAAGTGGGGGTTCGGGAGGATAGCAATCAGCCCCAGCATTTT. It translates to CASSKVGVREDSNQPQHF.